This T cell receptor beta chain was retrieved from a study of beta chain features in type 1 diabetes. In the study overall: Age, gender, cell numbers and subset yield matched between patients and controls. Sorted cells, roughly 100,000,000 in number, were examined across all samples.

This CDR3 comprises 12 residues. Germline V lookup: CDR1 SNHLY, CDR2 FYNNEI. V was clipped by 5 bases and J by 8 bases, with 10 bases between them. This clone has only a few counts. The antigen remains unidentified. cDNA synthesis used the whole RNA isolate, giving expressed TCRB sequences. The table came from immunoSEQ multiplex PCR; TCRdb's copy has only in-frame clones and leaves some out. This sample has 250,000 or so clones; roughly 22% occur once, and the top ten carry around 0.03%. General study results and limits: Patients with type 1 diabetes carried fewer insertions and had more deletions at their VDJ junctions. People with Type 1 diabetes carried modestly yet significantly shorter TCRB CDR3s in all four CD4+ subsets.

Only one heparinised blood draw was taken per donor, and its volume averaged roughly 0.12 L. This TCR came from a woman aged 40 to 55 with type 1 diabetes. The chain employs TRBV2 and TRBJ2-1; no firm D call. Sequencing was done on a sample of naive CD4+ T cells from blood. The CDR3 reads CASSLTEDEQFF. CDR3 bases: TGTGCCAGCAGTCTGACTGAGGATGAGCAGTTCTTC.